A selection of T cell receptor beta chains follows, all from one sample in a study of T cell responses to AZD1222 COVID-19 vaccine. Produced via immunoSEQ multiplex PCR; TCRdb's table is partial and in-frame only. The sample shows some 130,000 clones, around 90% of them seen only once. The sequencing here drew on peripheral blood, taken on day 0 of AZD1222 vaccination. These TCRs come from an adult in good health. The CDR3 runs from the conserved cysteine through the conserved F or W. Each record gives: V gene, clone size, D gene, J gene, CDR3 protein, CDR3 DNA. The D gene is left open where the match is weak. Clone size is stated in some rows and not others, as once, few, many or a class when expanded.

>TRBV5-1|few|-|TRBJ1-4
CASSLEPGWEKLFF
TGCGCCAGCAGCTTGGAGCCTGGCTGGGAAAAACTGTTTTTT
>TRBV19|-|-|TRBJ2-7
CASRANGQIVTYEQYF
TGTGCCAGTAGGGCTAATGGACAGATTGTTACCTACGAGCAGTACTTC
>TRBV29-1|once|-|TRBJ1-2
CSVGGAGFNYGYTF
TGCAGCGTTGGAGGCGCCGGTTTTAACTATGGCTACACCTTC
>TRBV7-2|-|-|TRBJ1-6
CASSTGTNVRSPLHF
TGTGCCAGCAGCACCGGGACAAATGTACGTTCACCCCTCCACTTT
>TRBV6-1|-|-|TRBJ1-5
CASSEMSGGEQPQHF
TGTGCCAGCAGTGAGATGTCGGGGGGAGAACAGCCCCAGCATTTT
>TRBV3-1/TRBV3-2|-|-|TRBJ1-1
CASRLGANTEAFF
TGTGCCAGCAGACTAGGGGCGAACACTGAAGCTTTCTTT
>TRBV6-5|-|TRBD1|TRBJ1-1
CASSRGQAGNTEAFF
TGTGCCAGCAGTCGTGGACAGGCGGGGAACACTGAAGCTTTCTTT
>TRBV5-1|-|TRBD1|TRBJ1-2
CASSKDRDGYTF
TGCGCCAGCAGCAAAGACAGGGATGGCTACACCTTC
>TRBV7-3|-|-|TRBJ1-1
CASSPTGRGDTEAFF
TGTGCCAGCAGCCCCACAGGGAGAGGTGACACTGAAGCTTTCTTT
>TRBV5-6|-|-|TRBJ1-4
CASSPQGNGEKLFF
TGTGCCAGCAGCCCCCAGGGTAATGGAGAAAAACTGTTTTTT
>TRBV20-1|-|-|TRBJ1-2
CSASLADSYGYTF
TGCAGTGCTAGTCTGGCTGACAGCTATGGCTACACCTTC
>TRBV15|-|-|TRBJ1-2
CATSDRGNYGYTF
TGTGCCACCAGCGACCGAGGTAACTATGGCTACACCTTC
>TRBV5-1|-|TRBD1|TRBJ1-2
CASSRDRSNYGYTF
TGCGCCAGCAGCCGGGACAGGTCTAACTATGGCTACACCTTC
>TRBV5-8|-|-|TRBJ2-7
CASSFESGYPYEQYF
TGTGCCAGCAGCTTCGAATCCGGTTACCCCTACGAGCAGTACTTC
>TRBV19|-|-|TRBJ2-4
CASSVRLSLAKNIQYF
TGTGCCAGTAGTGTTCGGCTTAGTCTAGCCAAAAACATTCAGTACTTC
>TRBV5-1|-|-|TRBJ1-4
CASRQSGRTNEKLFF
TGCGCCAGCAGACAGTCGGGTCGAACTAATGAAAAACTGTTTTTT
>TRBV28|once|-|TRBJ1-5
CASSPPGSNNQPQHF
TGTGCCAGCAGTCCCCCCGGCAGTAACAATCAGCCCCAGCATTTT
>TRBV6-1|-|TRBD1|TRBJ1-6
CASSERGQGRAPLHF
TGTGCCAGCAGTGAGAGGGGACAGGGAAGGGCACCCCTCCACTTT
>TRBV30|-|TRBD1|TRBJ1-2
CAWSAHRGENGYTF
TGTGCCTGGAGTGCCCACAGGGGAGAGAATGGCTACACCTTC
>TRBV6-5|-|-|TRBJ1-1
CASSSPGPEAFF
TGTGCCAGCAGTTCACCGGGACCTGAAGCTTTCTTT
>TRBV19|-|-|TRBJ1-5
CASSIVESNQPQHF
TGTGCCAGTAGTATAGTAGAGAGCAATCAGCCCCAGCATTTT
>TRBV28|-|-|TRBJ1-2
CASNRDYYGYTF
TGTGCCAGTAACAGGGACTACTATGGCTACACCTTC
>TRBV3-1/TRBV3-2|-|TRBD1|TRBJ1-3
CASSPGHGTGPRRAGNTIYF
TGTGCCAGCAGCCCCGGGCACGGGACAGGGCCCCGGAGAGCTGGAAACACCATATATTTT
>TRBV11-1|-|-|TRBJ1-1
CASSFGSVNTEAFF
TGTGCCAGCAGCTTCGGGTCGGTGAACACTGAAGCTTTCTTT
>TRBV4-3|-|-|TRBJ1-5
CASSQDPTGGQPQHF
TGCGCCAGCAGCCAAGATCCGACAGGCGGTCAGCCCCAGCATTTT
>TRBV28|once|-|TRBJ1-1
CATSWGNTEAFF
TGTGCCACCAGTTGGGGCAACACTGAAGCTTTCTTT
>TRBV29-1|-|-|TRBJ1-1
CSAQVSEAFF
TGCAGCGCCCAGGTATCTGAAGCTTTCTTT
>TRBV7-2|-|-|TRBJ2-1
CASSLVRVRDNEQFF
TGTGCCAGCAGCTTGGTCAGGGTTCGCGACAATGAGCAGTTCTTC
>TRBV27|once|-|TRBJ1-5
CASSFGGLQPQHF
TGTGCCAGCAGTTTCGGGGGCCTTCAGCCCCAGCATTTT
>TRBV6-5|-|-|TRBJ1-2
CASRFPGELYGYTF
TGTGCCAGCAGATTTCCCGGGGAGCTGTATGGCTACACCTTC
>TRBV18|-|TRBD2|TRBJ2-1
CASSQTSRNNEQFF
TGTGCCAGCTCCCAGACTAGCCGAAACAATGAGCAGTTCTTC
>TRBV19|-|TRBD2|TRBJ2-1
CASSIEGGSSFF
TGTGCCAGTAGTATAGAAGGCGGGAGTAGTTTCTTC
>TRBV6-5|-|-|TRBJ1-1
CASSPHTGTTEAFF
TGTGCCAGCAGTCCCCATACAGGGACCACTGAAGCTTTCTTT
>TRBV4-1|-|-|TRBJ2-3
CASSQTLGGTTRDTQYF
TGCGCCAGCAGCCAAACTCTAGGAGGGACCACCCGGGATACGCAGTATTTT
>TRBV18|-|-|TRBJ2-2
CASSPDNRGTGELFF
TGTGCCAGCTCACCAGACAACCGGGGCACCGGGGAGCTGTTTTTT
>TRBV19|-|-|TRBJ1-1
CATQDPGGARTEAFF
TGTGCCACCCAAGACCCGGGTGGGGCTCGCACTGAAGCTTTCTTT
>TRBV7-2|-|TRBD1|TRBJ2-5
CASSLMNRGQETQYF
TGTGCCAGCAGCTTAATGAACAGGGGGCAAGAGACCCAGTACTTC
>TRBV2|-|-|TRBJ1-3
CASRYSGNTIYF
TGTGCCAGCAGATACTCTGGAAACACCATATATTTT
>TRBV5-1|-|-|TRBJ1-2
CASAGDYGYTF
TGCGCCAGCGCCGGGGATTATGGCTACACCTTC
>TRBV5-1|-|-|TRBJ1-1
CASSLRGSDEAFF
TGCGCCAGCAGCTTGAGAGGATCCGATGAAGCTTTCTTT
>TRBV7-2|-|-|TRBJ1-1
CASRTPTMNTEAFF
TGTGCCAGCAGAACGCCTACCATGAACACTGAAGCTTTCTTT